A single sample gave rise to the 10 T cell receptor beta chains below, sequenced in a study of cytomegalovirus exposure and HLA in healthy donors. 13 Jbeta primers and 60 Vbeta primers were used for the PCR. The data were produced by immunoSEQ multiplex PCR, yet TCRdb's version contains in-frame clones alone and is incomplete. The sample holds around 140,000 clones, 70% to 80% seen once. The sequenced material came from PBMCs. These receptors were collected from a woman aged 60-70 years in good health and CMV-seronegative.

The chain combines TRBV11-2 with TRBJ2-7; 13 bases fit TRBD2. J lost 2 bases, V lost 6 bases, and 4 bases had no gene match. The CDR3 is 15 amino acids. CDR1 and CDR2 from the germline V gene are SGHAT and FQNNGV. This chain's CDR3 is CASRSGTSGAYEQYF. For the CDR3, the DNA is TGTGCCAGCAGGTCCGGGACTAGCGGGGCCTACGAGCAGTACTTC.

The CDR3 DNA is TGTGCCAGCGCCAGGGGAAGGACTGAAGCTTTCTTT. Amino acid sequence: CASARGRTEAFF. The gene calls are TRBV2 and TRBJ1-1, with D possibly matching TRBD1 (6 bases). V was shortened by 8 bases and J by 5 bases, with 12 bases between the two germline ends. Germline V CDR1 and CDR2: SNHLY, FYNNEI. The length of the CDR3 is 12 residues.

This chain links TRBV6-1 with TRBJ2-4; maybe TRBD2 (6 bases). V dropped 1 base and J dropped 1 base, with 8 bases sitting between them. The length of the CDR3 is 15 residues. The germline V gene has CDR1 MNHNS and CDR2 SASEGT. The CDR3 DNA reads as TGTGCCAGCAGTGAAGGGGAGGCGGCCAAAAACATTCAGTACTTC. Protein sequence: CASSEGEAAKNIQYF.

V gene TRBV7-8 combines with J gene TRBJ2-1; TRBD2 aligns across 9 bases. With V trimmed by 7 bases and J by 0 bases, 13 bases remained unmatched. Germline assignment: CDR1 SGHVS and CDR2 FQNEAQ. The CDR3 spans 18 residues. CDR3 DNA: TGTGCCAGCACCCAACGGGCCAGCGGGAGGAGCTCCTACAATGAGCAGTTCTTC. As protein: CASTQRASGRSSYNEQFF.

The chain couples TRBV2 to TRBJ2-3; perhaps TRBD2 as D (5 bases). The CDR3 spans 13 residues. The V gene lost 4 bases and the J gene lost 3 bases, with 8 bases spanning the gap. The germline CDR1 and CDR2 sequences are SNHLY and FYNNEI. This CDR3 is CASSGGETDTQYF. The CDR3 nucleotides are TGTGCCAGCAGTGGGGGAGAGACAGATACGCAGTATTTT.

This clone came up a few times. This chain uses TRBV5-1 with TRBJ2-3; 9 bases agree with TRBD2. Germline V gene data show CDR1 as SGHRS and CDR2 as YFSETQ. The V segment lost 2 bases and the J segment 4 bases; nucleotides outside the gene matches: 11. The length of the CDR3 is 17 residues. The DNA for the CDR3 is TGCGCCAGCAGCTTTTTGTCAGCGGGAGGTCGGGCAGATACGCAGTATTTT. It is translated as CASSFLSAGGRADTQYF.

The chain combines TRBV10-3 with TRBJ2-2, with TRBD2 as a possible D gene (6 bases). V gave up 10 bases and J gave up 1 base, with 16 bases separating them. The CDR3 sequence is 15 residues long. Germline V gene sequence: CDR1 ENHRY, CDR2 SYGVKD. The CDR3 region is CATRGGTWNTGELFF. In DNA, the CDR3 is TGTGCCACCCGCGGCGGGACCTGGAACACCGGGGAGCTGTTTTTT.

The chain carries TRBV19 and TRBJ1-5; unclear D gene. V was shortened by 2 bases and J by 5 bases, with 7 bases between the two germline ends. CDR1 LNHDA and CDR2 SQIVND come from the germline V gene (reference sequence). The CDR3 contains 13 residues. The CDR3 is CASSIFGDQPQHF. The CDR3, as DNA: TGTGCCAGTAGTATATTTGGAGATCAGCCCCAGCATTTT.

CDR3 sequence (DNA): TGTGCCAGCAGCGCCTTACAGGGACGAGGCACAGATACGCAGTATTTT. As protein: CASSALQGRGTDTQYF. The J gene is TRBJ2-3, the V gene TRBV9; D possibly corresponds to TRBD1 (6 bases). The CDR3 spans 16 residues. V lost 3 bases to trimming and J lost 1 base, with 15 bases between them. Germline V gives CDR1 SGDLS, CDR2 YYNGEE.

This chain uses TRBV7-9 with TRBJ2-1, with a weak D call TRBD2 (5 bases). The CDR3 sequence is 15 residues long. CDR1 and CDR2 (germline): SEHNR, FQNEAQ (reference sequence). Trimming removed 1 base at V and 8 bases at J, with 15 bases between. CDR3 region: CASSLGSARGHEQFF. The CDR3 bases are TGTGCCAGCAGCTTAGGATCCGCCAGAGGGCATGAGCAGTTCTTC.